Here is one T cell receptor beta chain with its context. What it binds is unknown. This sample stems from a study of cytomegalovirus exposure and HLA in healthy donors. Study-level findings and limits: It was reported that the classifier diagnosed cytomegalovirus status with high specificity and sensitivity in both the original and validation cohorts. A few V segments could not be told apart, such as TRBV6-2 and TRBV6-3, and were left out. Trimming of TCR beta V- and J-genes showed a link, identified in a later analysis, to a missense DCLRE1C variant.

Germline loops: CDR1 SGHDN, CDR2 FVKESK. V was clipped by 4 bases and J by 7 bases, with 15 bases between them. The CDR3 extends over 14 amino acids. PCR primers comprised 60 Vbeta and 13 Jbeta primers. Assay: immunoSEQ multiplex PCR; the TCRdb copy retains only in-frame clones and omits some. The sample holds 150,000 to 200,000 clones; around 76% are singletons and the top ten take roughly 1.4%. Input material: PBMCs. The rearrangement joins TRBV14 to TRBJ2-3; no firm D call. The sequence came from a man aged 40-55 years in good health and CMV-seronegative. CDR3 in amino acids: CASSRYSVAYTQYF. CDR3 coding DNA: TGTGCCAGCAGCCGGTATTCCGTGGCTTATACGCAGTATTTT.